Sequencing of this TCR beta chain was carried out in a study of somatic mutations in cytotoxic T cells in rheumatoid arthritis. Across the study: Nearly 100% purity was obtained when some V beta antibody-stained T-cell populations were flow-sorted; these included V beta1+ cells sequenced for TCRB.

J lost 3 bases, V lost 1 base, and 7 bases had no gene match. Germline V CDR1 and CDR2: SGHRS, YFSETQ. The CDR3 extends over 15 amino acids. The data were produced by immunoSEQ multiplex PCR, yet TCRdb's version contains in-frame clones alone and is incomplete. The table records some 20,000 clones, under 85% of them present only once. V usage is TRBV5-1 and J usage is TRBJ2-7, with 7 bases fitting TRBD1. The material sequenced was CD8+ T cells sorted from blood. This sequence was found in an adult with rheumatoid arthritis. Here the CDR3 DNA reads TGCGCCAGCAGCTTGCTCCGACAGGGTAACTACGAGCAGTACTTC. This encodes CASSLLRQGNYEQYF.